This TCR beta chain was recovered during a study of blood T cell repertoires in COVID-19. Per the germline V gene, CDR1 is SGHTA and CDR2 is FQGNSA. The CDR3 length is 15 residues. The V end was cut by 0 bases, the J end by 7 bases, with 13 bases between. The sample holds a few counts of this clone. The assay was immunoSEQ multiplex PCR, and TCRdb's table has in-frame clones only and misses some. The sample records tens of thousands of clones, 82% being singletons. This sequence joins TRBV7-2 and TRBJ2-1; D might be TRBD1 (5 bases). The sample taken for sequencing was peripheral blood. This sequence was found in an elderly woman with acute or convalescent COVID-19. DNA of the CDR3: TGTGCCAGCAGCTTAGCAAGGGGCGCATATAATGAGCAGTTCTTC. Translation: CASSLARGAYNEQFF.